These 23 T cell receptor beta chains were all obtained from the same sample, sequenced in a study of CD8+ T cells in alopecia areata (dated 2018 in TCRdb). Per the publication, the time point label means: around 22 weeks on oral tofacitinib. This specimen's treatment or condition label, per the study, means: oral pan-JAK inhibitor, 5-10 mg twice daily. Library method: the immunoSEQ multiplex PCR assay. RNA was extracted from all samples and reverse transcribed into cDNA as template for TCR sequencing. In its TCRdb copy, this immuneACCESS table keeps in-frame sequences only and misses some clones. Where compared with another copy, unresolved V genes explain less than half of these, and the others have no known cause. The sample yields approximately 210,000 clones; 60% were counted once. In total, the top ten clones hold approximately 0.93% of the sample. Sequences were derived from CD4+ T cells sorted from blood, sampled at week 24, from a patient treated with tofacitinib. The receptors stem from a human donor with alopecia areata.

The rearrangement links TRBV4-1 to TRBJ1-5; TRBD1 might be the D (6 bases). Germline-derived CDR1 and CDR2 are MGHRA and YSYEKL. V lost 4 bases and J lost 1, with 11 bases in between. The CDR3 runs 15 residues. The DNA for the CDR3 is TGCGCCAGCAGCCTCGAGGGGGTAAGCAATCAGCCCCAGCATTTT. Amino acids: CASSLEGVSNQPQHF.

This clone was seen more than once but under ten times. The chain is built from TRBV14 and TRBJ1-5, with D unclear. V lost 4 bases and J 2 bases, leaving 9 bases between the germline ends. Germline V gene sequence: CDR1 SGHDN, CDR2 FVKESK. The CDR3 contains 14 residues. Written as DNA, the CDR3 is TGTGCCAGCAGCCTTAAAAGCCGCAATCAGCCCCAGCATTTT. Translated, it gives CASSLKSRNQPQHF. Based on the CDR3 plus reference TRBV14 and TRBJ1-5, the full variable domain is EAGVTQFPSHSVIEKGQTVTLRCDPISGHDNLYWYRRVMGKEIKFLLHFVKESKQDESGMPNNRFLAERTGGTYSTLKVQPAELEDSGVYFCASSLKSRNQPQHFGDGTRLSIL.

The genes are TRBV30 and TRBJ1-1; D is perhaps TRBD1 (5 bases). This CDR3 has 16 residues. V dropped 0 bases and J dropped 4 bases, with 18 bases sitting between them. Germline V lookup: CDR1 GTSNPN, CDR2 SVGIG (reference sequence). In nucleotides, the CDR3 is TGTGCCTGGAGTGTACCCGCCCCGGGGGGGAGCACTGAAGCTTTCTTT. Translated, it gives CAWSVPAPGGSTEAFF.

On this clone: The identical CDR3 is also encoded by other nucleotide sequences in the sample. The V and J genes are TRBV29-1 and TRBJ2-7; 7 bases are shared with TRBD1. The junction had 2 bases not matched to a gene; V was cut back by 3 bases and J by 3 bases. Germline CDR1 and CDR2: SQVTM and ANQGSEA. The CDR3 covers 12 residues. The CDR3 sequence: CSVDGTDYEQYF. DNA for the CDR3: TGCAGCGTTGACGGGACAGACTACGAGCAGTACTTC.

The rearrangement links TRBV7-2 to TRBJ2-7, with D perhaps matching TRBD1 (6 bases). Germline V gene sequence: CDR1 SGHTA, CDR2 FQGNSA. This CDR3 comprises 14 residues. V was cut by 2 bases and J by 2 bases, with 10 bases left in between. CDR3 coding DNA: TGTGCCAGCAGCTTATCCGAGGGGGCCTACGAGCAGTACTTC. Translated: CASSLSEGAYEQYF. The full variable domain, its missing parts supplied by reference TRBV7-2 and TRBJ2-7, is GAGVSQSPSNKVTEKGKDVELRCDPISGHTALYWYRQSLGQGLEFLIYFQGNSAPDKSGLPSDRFSAERTGGSVSTLTIQRTQQEDSAVYLCASSLSEGAYEQYFGPGTRLTVT.

This clone was observed a handful of times. The chain links TRBV6-5 to TRBJ1-4, with 8 bases aligning to TRBD1. This CDR3 has 14 amino acids. V lost 5 bases, J lost 5 bases, and 4 bases stayed unmatched. Germline V gene sequence: CDR1 MNHEY, CDR2 SVGAGI. This chain's CDR3 is CASSPQGANEKLFF. In DNA, the CDR3 is TGTGCCAGCAGTCCGCAGGGGGCGAATGAAAAACTGTTTTTT.

The chain couples TRBV4-3 to TRBJ1-2; TRBD1 might be the D (5 bases). Germline loops: CDR1 LGHNA, CDR2 YSLEER. The CDR3 spans 15 residues. Trimming stripped 0 bases from V and 4 bases from J, with 12 bases between. CDR3 amino acids: CASSQEGQGVYGYTF. In nucleotides, the CDR3 is TGCGCCAGCAGCCAAGAAGGGCAGGGAGTCTATGGCTACACCTTC.

This chain uses TRBV29-1 with TRBJ2-6, with 7 bases fitting TRBD1. J gave up 0 bases and V 7 bases, and 6 bases lay outside the gene matches. CDR3 size: 15 residues. CDR1 SQVTM and CDR2 ANQGSEA come from the germline V gene. The CDR3 here is CSALGTVSGANVLTF. For the CDR3, the DNA is TGCAGCGCCCTGGGGACAGTCTCTGGGGCCAACGTCCTGACTTTC.

The V call is TRBV4-3, the J call TRBJ2-5, with 9 bases lining up with TRBD1. This CDR3 has 16 amino acids. Germline assignment: CDR1 LGHNA and CDR2 YSLEER. V lost 3 bases to trimming and J lost 5 bases; unmatched junction nucleotides: 10. CDR3 nucleotide sequence: TGCGCCAGCAGCCAGGGAGCGGGACAGGGATGGGAGACCCAGTACTTC. This translates into CASSQGAGQGWETQYF.

The chain combines TRBV10-3 with TRBJ2-4; D remains ambiguous. Per germline, CDR1 ENHRY and CDR2 SYGVKD. The CDR3 length is 16 residues. V lost 0 bases to trimming and J lost 0 bases, with 9 bases between them. DNA for the CDR3: TGTGCCATCAGTGAGTCGCCAGGCCTAGCCAAAAACATTCAGTACTTC. Translated: CAISESPGLAKNIQYF.

This clone was seen many times. One end of the junction varies from germline; a read error may be responsible. The V call is TRBV2, the J call TRBJ1-1; D is uncertain. This CDR3 spans 11 amino acids. CDR1 and CDR2 from the germline V gene are SNHLY and FYNNEI. The CDR3 sequence: CGSFMNTEAFF. The CDR3 DNA is TGCGGGAGTTTCATGAACACTGAAGCTTTCTTT.

About this clone: The same CDR3 arises from other DNA sequences in this sample as well. J is TRBJ2-7 and V is TRBV29-1; D ambiguous. Germline loops: CDR1 SQVTM, CDR2 ANQGSEA. The CDR3 runs 12 residues. Trimming removed 4 bases at V and 0 bases at J, with 7 bases between. Here the CDR3 reads CSVGPSSYEQYF. The CDR3 nucleotides read TGCAGCGTTGGTCCATCCTCCTACGAGCAGTACTTC.

V and J are TRBV7-2 and TRBJ1-2; D gene ambiguous. The CDR3 has 13 residues. Germline CDR1 SGHTA, CDR2 FQGNSA. Between the trimmed V and J ends, which lost 5 bases and 8 bases, there was a span of 15 bases. The CDR3 DNA reads TGTGCCAGCAGCCACACACGCCGGACGGGCTACACCTTC. Its translation: CASSHTRRTGYTF. The variable domain in full, with the rest retrieved from reference TRBV7-2 and TRBJ1-2, is GAGVSQSPSNKVTEKGKDVELRCDPISGHTALYWYRQSLGQGLEFLIYFQGNSAPDKSGLPSDRFSAERTGGSVSTLTIQRTQQEDSAVYLCASSHTRRTGYTFGSGTRLTVV.

The genes are TRBV30 and TRBJ1-4, with unresolved D. Germline V gene data show CDR1 as GTSNPN and CDR2 as SVGIG (reference sequence). V dropped 2 bases and J dropped 1 base, with 11 bases sitting between them. The CDR3 contains 15 residues. CDR3 region: CAWSFRALTNEKLFF. CDR3 DNA: TGTGCCTGGAGTTTCCGGGCCTTAACTAATGAAAAACTGTTTTTT.

The V and J genes are TRBV4-2 and TRBJ2-1, with D possibly being TRBD2 (6 bases). Germline CDR1 is LGHNA and CDR2 is YNFKEQ. Trimming removed 5 bases at V and 8 bases at J, with 16 bases between. The CDR3 has 14 amino acids. Here the CDR3 DNA reads TGTGCCAGCAGCTCGCCGGGACTCCAAGATGAGCAGTTCTTC. This translates into CASSSPGLQDEQFF.

This clone was recorded only once. The V call is TRBV5-6, the J call TRBJ2-4; D perhaps matches TRBD1 (5 bases). The CDR3 covers 14 residues. Deletions cut 4 bases from V and 8 bases from J, with 16 bases between. Germline CDR1 is SGHDT and CDR2 is YYEEEE. CDR3 DNA: TGTGCCAGCAGCACTGGCAGGGCTGTAGACATTCAGTACTTC. It encodes CASSTGRAVDIQYF.

This clone has only a few counts. V gene TRBV28 combines with J gene TRBJ2-7, with D maybe TRBD1 (5 bases). V was shortened by 6 bases and J by 2 bases, with 14 bases between the two germline ends. Per the germline V gene, CDR1 is MDHEN and CDR2 is SYDVKM. The CDR3 is 14 amino acids. The CDR3 DNA reads as TGTGCCAGCAGCAAGCAGGGCCCTCCCTACGAGCAGTACTTC. Translation gives CASSKQGPPYEQYF.

The chain recombines TRBV30 with TRBJ2-5; TRBD2 is a possible D gene (6 bases). The CDR3 is made up of 14 amino acids. Germline V lookup: CDR1 GTSNPN, CDR2 SVGIG (reference sequence). V gave up 3 bases and J gave up 1 base, with 12 bases separating them. The CDR3, as DNA: TGTGCCTGGAGGGGGGGAGATGTCCAAGAGACCCAGTACTTC. Translated: CAWRGGDVQETQYF.

This clone was detected a few times. The V gene is TRBV7-7, the J gene TRBJ2-1, with 9 nucleotides matching TRBD1. Germline CDR1 and CDR2: SSHAT and FNYEAQ (reference sequence). The J segment lost 7 bases and the V segment lost 4 bases, leaving 11 bases of the junction unmatched. The CDR3 is 16 residues long. This chain's CDR3 is CASSYTWTGDLNEQFF. CDR3 in DNA: TGTGCCAGCAGCTATACATGGACAGGGGACCTGAATGAGCAGTTCTTC.

The rearrangement joins TRBV11-3 to TRBJ2-1; D is perhaps TRBD2 (6 bases). V gave up 5 bases and J gave up 0 bases, with 14 bases separating them. Germline V gene data show CDR1 as SGHNT and CDR2 as YENEEA. This CDR3 contains 16 residues. CDR3 coding DNA: TGTGCCAGCAGCCCCCGTAGCGGCTACTCCTACAATGAGCAGTTCTTC. It is translated as CASSPRSGYSYNEQFF.

The chain links TRBV5-1 to TRBJ2-5, with D possibly TRBD1 on 7 matching bases. CDR3 length: 14 residues. Trimming shortened V by 3 bases and J by 5 bases, and 14 bases separated the two germline ends. Germline CDR1 and CDR2: SGHRS and YFSETQ. CDR3 protein: CASSYIQGRETQYF. The CDR3 DNA follows: TGCGCCAGCAGCTATATACAGGGGAGGGAGACCCAGTACTTC.

This clone was seen a few times. Here the CDR3 reads CASKKAPGLETQYF. The CDR3 DNA reads TGTGCCAGCAAAAAGGCCCCAGGACTAGAGACCCAGTACTTC. The V and J genes are TRBV6-1 and TRBJ2-5, with D perhaps TRBD2 (5 bases). Germline CDR1 MNHNS, CDR2 SASEGT. The CDR3 has 14 amino acids. V was cut by 7 bases and J by 4 bases, with 16 bases left in between.

This clone came up a few times. CDR3 sequence reads: CASSEGPNGDYGYTF. The CDR3 DNA sequence: TGTGCCAGCAGCGAGGGTCCGAACGGCGATTATGGCTACACCTTC. V gene TRBV9 combines with J gene TRBJ1-2, with no clear D. The CDR3 is 15 residues long. Trimming left V 3 bases short and J 5 bases short, with 17 bases between. Looked up from germline, CDR1 is SGDLS and CDR2 is YYNGEE.